This T cell receptor (beta chain) was identified during a study of blood T cell repertoires in COVID-19. Study-wide background: Samples came from the United States, Italy and Spain, spanning acute and convalescent COVID-19. The cDNA or gDNA used as material had been derived from T cells, B-cell-depleted T cells, or PBMCs.

Produced via immunoSEQ multiplex PCR; TCRdb's table is partial and in-frame only. The sample includes some 260,000 clones, less than 85% seen only once; the top ten take nearly 5%. The CDR3 contains 13 residues. The V end lost 3 bases, the J end lost 3 bases, and 9 bases lay between the germline ends. CDR1 and CDR2 (germline): SGHRS, YFSETQ. The chain recombines TRBV5-1 with TRBJ1-2, with no clear D. The TCR originated in a woman of 80 years or more with active or convalescent COVID-19. Material for sequencing was peripheral blood. This CDR3 is CASSSDFDYGYTF. The CDR3 DNA follows: TGCGCCAGCAGCTCCGACTTTGACTATGGCTACACCTTC.